A single sample is the source of the 10 T cell receptor beta chains below, sequenced in a study of blood T cell repertoires in COVID-19. TCRdb's table, derived via immunoSEQ multiplex PCR, lists solely in-frame clones and lacks some. The repertoire consists of more than 200,000 clones, with 70% to 90% occurring once and the leading ten covering less than 3%. The sample consisted of peripheral blood. All receptors derive from a man aged 25-45 years with COVID-19, enrolled during active disease.

The chain carries TRBV7-3 and TRBJ2-3, with D possibly matching TRBD2 (6 bases). Trimming took off 2 bases at V and 3 bases at J, with 12 bases between the two ends. Germline lookup yields CDR1 SGHTA and CDR2 FQGTGA. The CDR3 is made up of 15 amino acids. In DNA form, the CDR3 reads TGTGCCAGCAGCTTACATGGGGGGAGGACAGATACGCAGTATTTT. Translation gives CASSLHGGRTDTQYF.

V gene TRBV30 combines with J gene TRBJ2-3; TRBD2 agrees at 7 bases. The CDR3 is 14 residues long. The V gene end was trimmed by 4 bases and the J gene end by 4 bases; junction bases not matched to a gene: 8. Per the germline V gene, CDR1 is GTSNPN and CDR2 is SVGIG (reference sequence). CDR3 region: CAWTGGRSPDTQYF. Written as DNA, the CDR3 is TGTGCCTGGACCGGCGGGAGAAGCCCAGATACGCAGTATTTT.

The gene calls are TRBV29-1 and TRBJ1-2, with TRBD1 as a possible D gene (6 bases). The CDR3 has 12 residues. Looked up from germline, CDR1 is SQVTM and CDR2 is ANQGSEA. V shed 1 base and J shed 4 bases, with 7 bases lying between them. The CDR3 DNA follows: TGCAGCGTTGAAGGGGGGCGCTATGGCTACACCTTC. This codes for CSVEGGRYGYTF.

V usage is TRBV7-3 and J usage is TRBJ1-1; D not certain. CDR1 is SGHTA and CDR2 is FQGTGA in the germline V gene. CDR3 length: 13 amino acids. The germline V and J ends were trimmed by 3 bases and 6 bases, with 11 bases remaining between them. CDR3 sequence reads: CASSLSSFAEAFF. DNA of the CDR3: TGTGCCAGCAGCTTGAGTTCATTTGCTGAAGCTTTCTTT.

V is TRBV14 and J is TRBJ1-4; unclear D gene. Germline V lookup: CDR1 SGHDN, CDR2 FVKESK. The CDR3 totals 16 residues. V lost 0 bases to trimming and J lost 0 bases, with 8 bases between them. Here the CDR3 reads CASSQESEATNEKLFF. For the CDR3, the DNA is TGTGCCAGCAGCCAAGAGAGCGAAGCAACTAATGAAAAACTGTTTTTT.

The chain joins TRBV28 to TRBJ2-7; perhaps TRBD1 as D (6 bases). The CDR3 length is 14 residues. V shed 6 bases and J shed 7 bases, with 19 bases lying between them. Germline loops: CDR1 MDHEN, CDR2 SYDVKM. CDR3 nucleotides: TGTGCCAGCAGACTAGGGACACCAAAGGATGAGCAGTACTTC. Translation gives CASRLGTPKDEQYF. The entire variable domain, with the rest obtained from reference TRBV28 and TRBJ2-7, is as follows: DVKVTQSSRYLVKRTGEKVFLECVQDMDHENMFWYRQDPGLGLRLIYFSYDVKMKEKGDIPEGYSVSREKKERFSLILESASTNQTSMYLCASRLGTPKDEQYFGPGTRLTVT.

The genes are TRBV15 and TRBJ1-2; 7 bases align to TRBD1. Germline V gene lookup returns CDR1 LNHNV and CDR2 YYDKDF (reference sequence). There are 16 residues in the CDR3. V lost 0 bases and J lost 4; bases outside the gene matches: 8. CDR3 protein: CATSRDRDRYSYGYTF. CDR3 nucleotides: TGTGCCACCAGCAGAGATCGGGACAGATATTCCTATGGCTACACCTTC.

The CDR3 spells CASPPSRGETEAFF. The CDR3, as DNA: TGTGCCAGCCCCCCCTCCAGGGGTGAAACTGAAGCTTTCTTT. This chain connects TRBV28 to TRBJ1-1, with a tentative D call TRBD1 (6 bases). The V end was cut by 8 bases, the J end by 5 bases, with 18 bases between. Per germline, CDR1 MDHEN and CDR2 SYDVKM. The CDR3 is 14 amino acids.

The V call is TRBV15, the J call TRBJ1-5; 7 bases map to TRBD1. Germline assignment: CDR1 LNHNV and CDR2 YYDKDF (reference sequence). The CDR3 sequence is 16 residues long. With V trimmed by 2 bases and J by 1 base, 5 bases remained unmatched. The CDR3 DNA reads TGTGCCACCAGCAGAACCCGGGACAGCAGCAATCAGCCCCAGCATTTT. Translation gives CATSRTRDSSNQPQHF.

The chain links TRBV3-1 (or the pseudogene TRBV3-2) to TRBJ1-2, with 8 bases matching TRBD1. V was pared by 1 base and J by 8 bases, with 12 bases of the junction left unmatched. The CDR3 has 16 residues. From germline, CDR1 is LGHDT and CDR2 YNNKEL (reference sequence). CDR3 nucleotide sequence: TGTGCCAGCAGCCAAGGAGCTGTGGACAGGGCGGGCGGCTACACCTTC. Its protein product is CASSQGAVDRAGGYTF.